The 22 T cell receptor beta chains reported below all come from one sample, sequenced in a study of T-cell reconstitution after alpha-beta-depleted transplantation in children. The TCRbeta library was prepared with unique molecular identifiers. Using its own MiXCR run on the PCR reads, TCRdb lists one record per CDR3 protein. The sample lists over 150,000 distinct CDR3 sequences; roughly 11% were seen once. Source: PBMCs, taken before TCRalphabeta/CD19-depleted stem cell transplant. The source of these receptors is a boy under 10 years old with acute myeloid leukemia, due to receive a stem cell transplant.

This clonotype came up many times. V and J are TRBV10-3 and TRBJ2-7; TRBD2 aligns across 8 bases. J was trimmed by 1 base and V by 10 bases; bases with no gene match: 6. Germline V gene data show CDR1 as ENHRY and CDR2 as SYGVKD. The CDR3 is 13 residues long. The CDR3 protein is CASRGGTSYEQYV. Here the CDR3 DNA reads TGTGCCAGTCGGGGGGGTACATCCTACGAGCAGTACGTC.

Ten or more counts support this clonotype. V and J are TRBV6-1 and TRBJ2-3; D may correspond to TRBD1 or TRBD2 (6 bases each). Trimming pared 5 bases from V and 5 bases from J, leaving 20 bases between. CDR3 length equals 16 residues. CDR1 and CDR2 (germline): MNHNS, SASEGT. The CDR3 DNA is TGTGCCAGCAGTATTTTTTTAGCCGGGGGACAAGATACGCAGTATTTT. Protein product: CASSIFLAGGQDTQYF.

The sample holds many counts of this clonotype. Compared with germline, one end of the junction differs, possibly owing to a read error. In DNA, the CDR3 is TGCCCCAGTACTGGGCCACCGGGACAGGGAGGTTTTGGGGCCAACGTCCTGACTTTC. It codes for CPSTGPPGQGGFGANVLTF. This rearrangement joins TRBV10-2 to TRBJ2-6, with 9 bases aligning to TRBD1. Germline lookup yields CDR1 WSHSY and CDR2 SAAADI. The CDR3 is 19 residues long.

This clonotype was recorded many times. The rearrangement uses TRBV6-1 and TRBJ2-3, with 9 positions matching TRBD1. Trimming at V came to 9 bases and at J to 0 bases, leaving 7 bases not matched to a gene. Germline CDR1 is MNHNS and CDR2 is SASEGT. The CDR3 is 15 residues long. Here the CDR3 reads CARKTGTGSTDTQYF. CDR3 nucleotide sequence: TGTGCCAGAAAAACCGGGACAGGGAGCACAGATACGCAGTATTTT.

The gene calls are TRBV4-1 and TRBJ2-1; D remains ambiguous. The germline V gene has CDR1 MGHRA and CDR2 YSYEKL. This CDR3 comprises 14 residues. Trimming removed 0 bases at V and 10 bases at J, with 13 bases between. As DNA, the CDR3 is TGCGCCAGCAGCCAAGAGGTCTCCAGTAGGGAGCAGTTCTTC. This translates into CASSQEVSSREQFF.

This clonotype showed up many times. The rearrangement links TRBV29-1 to TRBJ1-1; D unclear. The CDR3 consists of 12 residues. CDR1 is SQVTM and CDR2 is ANQGSEA in the germline V gene. With 3 bases removed from V and 6 bases from J, the gap between germline ends came to 11 bases. CDR3 region: CSVELQGAEAFF. CDR3 sequence (DNA): TGCAGCGTTGAGTTACAAGGCGCTGAAGCTTTCTTT.

Ten or more counts support this clonotype. The CDR3, as DNA: TGCAGCGTCGGCGGGATGACAGGGGTATCCACTGAAGCTTTCTTT. Residues: CSVGGMTGVSTEAFF. The chain combines TRBV29-1 with TRBJ1-1; 8 nucleotides line up with TRBD1. V trimming: 6 bases; J trimming: 4 bases; junction bases outside the gene matches: 13. The CDR3 spans 15 residues. Germline-derived CDR1 and CDR2 are SQVTM and ANQGSEA.

This clonotype was detected ten times or more. The rearrangement uses TRBV15 and TRBJ1-5; D uncertain. CDR3 length equals 12 residues. Per the germline V gene, CDR1 is LNHNV and CDR2 is YYDKDF (reference sequence). V gave up 0 bases and J gave up 10 bases, with 7 bases separating them. The CDR3 region is CATSRDRRPQHF. In DNA, the CDR3 is TGTGCCACCAGCAGAGATCGGCGTCCCCAGCATTTT. The full variable domain, its missing parts supplied by reference TRBV15 and TRBJ1-5, is DAMVIQNPRYQVTQFGKPVTLSCSQTLNHNVMYWYQQKSSQAPKLLFHYYDKDFNNEADTPDNFQSRRPNTSFCFLDIRSPGLGDTAMYLCATSRDRRPQHFGDGTRLSIL.

This clonotype was detected ten times or more. The CDR3 coding sequence is TGTGCCAGCAGTTACCCGCGGGGGGGCGCGGCAGATACGCAGTATTTT. It specifies CASSYPRGGAADTQYF. This chain joins TRBV6-5 and TRBJ2-3; the match to TRBD2 covers 9 bases. The CDR3 has 16 residues. Germline assignment: CDR1 MNHEY and CDR2 SVGAGI. V shed 2 bases, J shed 4 bases, and the junction held 7 bases outside the gene matches.

Note on this clonotype: One base away lies a much larger clone, so this may be a sequencing read error. This chain links TRBV5-1 with TRBJ2-1; the D gene is possibly TRBD2 (5 bases). The CDR3 extends over 15 amino acids. Germline CDR1 reads SGHRS; CDR2 reads YFSETQ. V dropped 0 bases and J dropped 6 bases, with 13 bases sitting between them. The CDR3: CASSLELAECNEQFF. For the CDR3, the DNA is TGCGCCAGCAGCTTGGAGCTAGCAGAGTGCAATGAGCAGTTCTTC. Filled out from reference TRBV5-1 and TRBJ2-1, the complete variable domain reads KAGVTQTPRYLIKTRGQQVTLSCSPISGHRSVSWYQQTPGQGLQFLFEYFSETQRNKGNFPGRFSGRQFSNSRSEMNVSTLELGDSALYLCASSLELAECNEQFFGPGTRLTVL.

There are many counts of this clonotype. This chain links TRBV20-1 with TRBJ1-1; 10 nucleotides match TRBD1. Germline values: CDR1 DFQATT, CDR2 SNEGSKA (reference sequence). This CDR3 has 17 residues. The V and J ends lost 6 bases and 0 bases, in that order; junction bases with no gene match: 13. The CDR3 DNA sequence: TGCAGTGCCCCGGGACAGGGGCTTGTTAGATTGAACACTGAAGCTTTCTTT. Translating it yields CSAPGQGLVRLNTEAFF.

This clonotype was observed at least ten times. The chain carries TRBV11-2 and TRBJ1-5; D ambiguous. There are 18 residues in the CDR3. V was cut by 1 base and J by 2 bases, with 18 bases left in between. Germline lookup yields CDR1 SGHAT and CDR2 FQNNGV. This CDR3 is CASSLVFTRLLGNQPQHF. CDR3 bases: TGTGCCAGCAGCTTAGTATTTACGCGACTCTTGGGCAATCAGCCCCAGCATTTT.

This clonotype was seen at least ten times. CDR3 protein: CASSPSGGPSEQYF. CDR3 DNA: TGTGCCAGCAGCCCTAGCGGGGGTCCTTCGGAGCAGTACTTC. This chain connects TRBV7-9 to TRBJ2-7; 10 bases fit TRBD2. The V gene end was trimmed by 5 bases and the J gene end by 7 bases; junction bases not matched to a gene: 8. CDR3 size: 14 residues. The germline V gene encodes CDR1 SEHNR and CDR2 FQNEAQ (reference sequence).

This clonotype was observed many times. The V call is TRBV12-3 or TRBV12-4, the J call TRBJ1-5, with D hard to call. The CDR3 extends over 14 amino acids. V dropped 5 bases and J dropped 4 bases, with 12 bases sitting between them. The CDR3 region has the DNA TGTGCCAGCAGTCCCACCGGACCGAATCAGCCCCAGCATTTT. Protein: CASSPTGPNQPQHF.

This clonotype was counted at least ten times. The V gene is TRBV4-1, the J gene TRBJ2-3; a weak D match, TRBD2 (6 bases). The germline V and J ends were trimmed by 2 bases and 6 bases, with 24 bases remaining between them. The germline gives CDR1 MGHRA, CDR2 YSYEKL. This CDR3 has 18 residues. This chain's CDR3 is CASSQPPRWADGRDTQYF. Written as DNA, the CDR3 is TGCGCCAGCAGCCAACCCCCCCGGTGGGCGGATGGGAGGGATACGCAGTATTTT.

As for this clonotype: A much more abundant neighbour one base away suggests this may be a read error. The chain has TRBV20-1 and TRBJ2-1; D not certain. V was shortened by 2 bases and J by 0 bases, with 11 bases between the two germline ends. Looked up from germline, CDR1 is DFQATT and CDR2 is SNEGSKA (reference sequence). The CDR3 contains 15 residues. This chain's CDR3 is CSARHVANSYNEQFF. The DNA for the CDR3 is TGCAGTGCTAGACATGTCGCGAACTCCTACAATGAGCAGTTCTTC.

This clonotype was seen repeatedly, ten times or more. The rearrangement links TRBV7-7 to TRBJ2-2; 9 nucleotides match TRBD1. The CDR3 covers 15 residues. The germline CDR1 and CDR2 sequences are SSHAT and FNYEAQ (reference sequence). The ends lost 7 bases at V and 2 bases at J; junction bases unmatched: 5. For the CDR3, the DNA is TGTGCCAGCACCGACAGGGGGGGAAACACCGGGGAGCTGTTTTTT. It encodes CASTDRGGNTGELFF.

The sample holds many counts of this clonotype. The V and J genes are TRBV3-1 and TRBJ1-4; no reliable D call. Trimming shortened V by 2 bases and J by 8 bases, and 12 bases separated the two germline ends. This CDR3 has 14 amino acids. Germline V lookup: CDR1 LGHDT, CDR2 YNNKEL (reference sequence). The CDR3 DNA reads TGTGCCAGCAGCCAATCACAGCGCGCCGAAAAACTGTTTTTT. Translating gives CASSQSQRAEKLFF.

Many counts were recorded for this clonotype. The rearrangement uses TRBV12-3 or TRBV12-4 and TRBJ1-2; D is undetermined. The CDR3 loop spans 15 amino acids. V lost 7 bases to trimming and J lost 0 bases, with 15 bases between them. In DNA form, the CDR3 reads TGTGCCAGCACCAGAAGTGTCGGGGCTAACTATGGCTACACCTTC. Encoded protein: CASTRSVGANYGYTF.

This clonotype has only a few counts. The V gene is TRBV5-1, the J gene TRBJ2-7; possible D gene TRBD1, 6 bases. From germline, CDR1 is SGHRS and CDR2 YFSETQ. V lost 0 bases to trimming and J lost 3 bases, with 13 bases between them. This CDR3 is 15 amino acids long. The chain's CDR3 is CASSLGTATLYEQYF. The CDR3 DNA reads TGCGCCAGCAGCTTGGGGACAGCGACGCTCTACGAGCAGTACTTC.

The chain uses TRBV3-1 and TRBJ2-5; 11 nucleotides line up with TRBD2. In germline, CDR1 is LGHDT, CDR2 YNNKEL (reference sequence). J gave up 7 bases and V 11 bases, and 15 bases lay outside the gene matches. The CDR3 loop spans 15 amino acids. The chain's CDR3 is CACCQVSGGAGTQYF. The CDR3 DNA sequence: TGTGCCTGCTGCCAAGTTAGCGGGGGGGCCGGGACCCAGTACTTC.

This clonotype was observed many times. The chain is built from TRBV7-9 and TRBJ2-7; tentatively, D is TRBD1 (7 bases). The V end was cut by 5 bases, the J end by 0 bases, with 14 bases between. CDR3 length equals 15 residues. Per germline, CDR1 SEHNR and CDR2 FQNEAQ (reference sequence). The chain's CDR3 is CASSRQGGISYEQYF. The DNA of the CDR3 is TGTGCCAGCAGCCGACAGGGAGGTATCTCCTACGAGCAGTACTTC.